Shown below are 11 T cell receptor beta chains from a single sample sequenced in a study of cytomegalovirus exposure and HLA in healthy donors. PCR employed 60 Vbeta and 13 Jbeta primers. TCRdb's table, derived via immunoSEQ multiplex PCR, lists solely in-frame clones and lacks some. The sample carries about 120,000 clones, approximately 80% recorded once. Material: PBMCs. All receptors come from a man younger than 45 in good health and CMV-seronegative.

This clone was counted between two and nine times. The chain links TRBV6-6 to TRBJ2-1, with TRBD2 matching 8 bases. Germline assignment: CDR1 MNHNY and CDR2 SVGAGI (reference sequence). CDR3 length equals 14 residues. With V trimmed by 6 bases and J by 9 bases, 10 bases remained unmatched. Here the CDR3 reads CASSGAGLDLEQFF. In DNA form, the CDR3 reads TGTGCCAGCAGCGGGGCGGGACTAGATCTTGAGCAGTTCTTC.

The CDR3 region has the DNA TGCGCCAGCAGCTTGGGGACTAGCGGGGTCTACAATGAGCAGTTCTTC. Translating it yields CASSLGTSGVYNEQFF. This sequence joins TRBV5-1 and TRBJ2-1; 12 bases match TRBD2. The germline V gene encodes CDR1 SGHRS and CDR2 YFSETQ. The junction had 1 base not matched to a gene; V was cut back by 0 bases and J by 3 bases. This CDR3 has 16 amino acids. The complete variable domain, with remaining parts taken from reference TRBV5-1 and TRBJ2-1, reads KAGVTQTPRYLIKTRGQQVTLSCSPISGHRSVSWYQQTPGQGLQFLFEYFSETQRNKGNFPGRFSGRQFSNSRSEMNVSTLELGDSALYLCASSLGTSGVYNEQFFGPGTRLTVL.

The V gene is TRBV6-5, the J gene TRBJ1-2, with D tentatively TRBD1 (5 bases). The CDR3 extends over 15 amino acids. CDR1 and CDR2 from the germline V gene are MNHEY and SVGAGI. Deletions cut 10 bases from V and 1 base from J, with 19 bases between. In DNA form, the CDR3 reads TGTGCCATCTTCTCCTGGGAGGGGCGTAACTATGGCTACACCTTC. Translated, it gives CAIFSWEGRNYGYTF.

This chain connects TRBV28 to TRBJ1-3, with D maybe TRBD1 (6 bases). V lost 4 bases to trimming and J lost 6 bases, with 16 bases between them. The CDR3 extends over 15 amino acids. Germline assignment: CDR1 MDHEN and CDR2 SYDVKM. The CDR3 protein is CASSSSFRGSNTIYF. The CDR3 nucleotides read TGTGCCAGCAGTTCCTCATTCAGGGGATCAAACACCATATATTTT. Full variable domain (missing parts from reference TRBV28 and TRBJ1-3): DVKVTQSSRYLVKRTGEKVFLECVQDMDHENMFWYRQDPGLGLRLIYFSYDVKMKEKGDIPEGYSVSREKKERFSLILESASTNQTSMYLCASSSSFRGSNTIYFGEGSWLTVV.

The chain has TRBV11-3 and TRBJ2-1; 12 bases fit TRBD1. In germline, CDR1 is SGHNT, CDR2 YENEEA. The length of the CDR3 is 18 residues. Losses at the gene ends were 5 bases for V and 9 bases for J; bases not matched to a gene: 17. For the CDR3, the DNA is TGTGCCAGCAGCGCCGGCTGGGACAGGGGGCCTAATTCCGGTGAGCAGTTCTTC. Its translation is CASSAGWDRGPNSGEQFF.

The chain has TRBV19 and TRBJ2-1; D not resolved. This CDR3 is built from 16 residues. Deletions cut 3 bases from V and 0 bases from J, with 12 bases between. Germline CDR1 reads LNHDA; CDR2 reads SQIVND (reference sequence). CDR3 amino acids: CASSILTQSSYNEQFF. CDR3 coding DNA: TGTGCCAGTAGTATTCTGACTCAGAGCTCCTACAATGAGCAGTTCTTC.

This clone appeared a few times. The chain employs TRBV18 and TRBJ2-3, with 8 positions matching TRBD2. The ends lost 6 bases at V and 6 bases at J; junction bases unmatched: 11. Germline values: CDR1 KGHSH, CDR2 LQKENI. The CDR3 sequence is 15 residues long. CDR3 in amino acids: CASSPLGRVMDTQYF. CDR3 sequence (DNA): TGTGCCAGCTCCCCTCTCGGGAGGGTAATGGATACGCAGTATTTT.

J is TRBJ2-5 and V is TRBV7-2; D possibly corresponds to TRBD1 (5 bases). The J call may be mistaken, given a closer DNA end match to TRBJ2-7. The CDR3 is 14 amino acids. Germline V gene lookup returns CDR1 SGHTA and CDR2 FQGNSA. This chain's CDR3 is CASRGAGSSYEQYF. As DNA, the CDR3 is TGTGCCAGCAGAGGGGCCGGTTCCAGCTACGAGCAGTACTTC.

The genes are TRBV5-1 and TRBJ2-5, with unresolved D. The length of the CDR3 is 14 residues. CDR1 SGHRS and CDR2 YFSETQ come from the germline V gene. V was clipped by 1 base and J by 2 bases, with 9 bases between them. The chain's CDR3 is CASSLLGRQETQYF. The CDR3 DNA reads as TGCGCCAGCAGCTTGCTAGGAAGGCAAGAGACCCAGTACTTC.

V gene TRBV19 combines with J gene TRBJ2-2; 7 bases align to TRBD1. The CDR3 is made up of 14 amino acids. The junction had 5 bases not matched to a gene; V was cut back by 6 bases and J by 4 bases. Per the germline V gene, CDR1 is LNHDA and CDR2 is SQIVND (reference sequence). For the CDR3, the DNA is TGTGCCAGTAGGGGACAGCAATCCACCGGGGAGCTGTTTTTT. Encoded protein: CASRGQQSTGELFF. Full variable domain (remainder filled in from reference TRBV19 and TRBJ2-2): DGGITQSPKYLFRKEGQNVTLSCEQNLNHDAMYWYRQDPGQGLRLIYYSQIVNDFQKGDIAEGYSVSREKKESFPLTVTSAQKNPTAFYLCASRGQQSTGELFFGEGSRLTVL.

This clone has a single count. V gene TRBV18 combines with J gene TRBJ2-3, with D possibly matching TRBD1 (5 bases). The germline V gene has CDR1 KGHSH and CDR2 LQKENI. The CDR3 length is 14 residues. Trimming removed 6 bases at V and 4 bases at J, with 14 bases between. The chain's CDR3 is CASSPTRAADTQYF. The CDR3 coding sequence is TGTGCCAGCTCCCCGACCAGGGCAGCAGATACGCAGTATTTT.